Each of the 18 T cell receptor beta chains below was sequenced from the same sample in a study of blood T cell repertoires in COVID-19. The data were produced by immunoSEQ multiplex PCR, yet TCRdb's version contains in-frame clones alone and is incomplete. Of roughly 100,000 clones listed, more than 70% are singletons. The material sequenced was peripheral blood. Source of these receptors: a human donor in a cohort sampled during active COVID-19.

J is TRBJ2-3 and V is TRBV18, with TRBD1 identical over 9 bases. From germline, CDR1 is KGHSH and CDR2 LQKENI. The CDR3 is 16 residues long. V trimming: 3 bases; J trimming: 2 bases; junction bases outside the gene matches: 6. The CDR3 DNA sequence: TGTGCCAGCTCACCTCGACAGGGGGTATCCACAGATACGCAGTATTTT. Its protein is CASSPRQGVSTDTQYF.

The rearrangement joins TRBV30 to TRBJ2-7; 9 nucleotides align to TRBD2. Germline CDR1 reads GTSNPN; CDR2 reads SVGIG (reference sequence). The CDR3 consists of 15 residues. J lost 0 bases, V lost 5 bases, and 8 bases had no gene match. The CDR3 nucleotides read TGTGCCTGGGGTCGTAGCGGGAGATCCTCCTACGAGCAGTACTTC. Protein: CAWGRSGRSSYEQYF. The variable domain in full, completed from reference TRBV30 and TRBJ2-7, reads SQTIHQWPATLVQPVGSPLSLECTVEGTSNPNLYWYRQAAGRGLQLLFYSVGIGQISSEVPQNLSASRPQDRQFILSSKKLLLSDSGFYLCAWGRSGRSSYEQYFGPGTRLTVT.

The chain is built from TRBV29-1 and TRBJ2-5, with 9 bases matching TRBD1. The CDR3 totals 14 residues. CDR1 is SQVTM, CDR2 ANQGSEA, per germline. With V trimmed by 7 bases and J by 5 bases, 11 bases remained unmatched. This CDR3 reads CSGKVQGARETQYF. As DNA, the CDR3 is TGCAGCGGCAAGGTACAGGGGGCACGGGAGACCCAGTACTTC.

The chain couples TRBV7-3 to TRBJ2-3; TRBD1 matches 7 bases. The CDR3 length is 14 residues. Germline values: CDR1 SGHTA, CDR2 FQGTGA. The junction had 9 bases not matched to a gene; V was cut back by 5 bases and J by 7 bases. As DNA, the CDR3 is TGTGCCAGCAGCCCCGGGACAGAACATTATACGCAGTATTTT. Translation: CASSPGTEHYTQYF.

The chain combines TRBV6-2 or TRBV6-3 with TRBJ2-3; 9 bases match TRBD1. The germline V gene has CDR1 MNHEY and CDR2 SVGEGT. CDR3 size: 16 residues. With V trimmed by 5 bases and J by 1 base, 7 bases remained unmatched. The CDR3 sequence: CASSDYRGHRTDTQYF. The CDR3 DNA follows: TGTGCCAGCAGTGACTACAGGGGGCACCGCACAGATACGCAGTATTTT.

The rearrangement links TRBV29-1 to TRBJ2-4, with TRBD2 matching over 10 bases. CDR1 is SQVTM and CDR2 is ANQGSEA in the germline V gene. The ends lost 7 bases at V and 7 bases at J; junction bases unmatched: 13. This CDR3 region has 15 residues. The DNA of the CDR3 is TGCAGCGCAAGTGGGGCTAGCGGGAGTTGGAACATTCAGTACTTC. Translation: CSASGASGSWNIQYF.

The V gene is TRBV15, the J gene TRBJ2-1; the match to TRBD2 covers 9 bases. Trimming cost V 6 bases and J 2 bases; bases outside gene matches: 8. Germline values: CDR1 LNHNV, CDR2 YYDKDF (reference sequence). There are 16 residues in the CDR3. CDR3 DNA: TGTGCCACCAGGGACGGGCTAGCGGGAACCTACAATGAGCAGTTCTTC. Protein sequence: CATRDGLAGTYNEQFF.

The J gene is TRBJ2-7, the V gene TRBV15; 9 bases agree with TRBD1. Trimming cost V 1 base and J 4 bases; bases outside gene matches: 5. Germline CDR1 LNHNV, CDR2 YYDKDF (reference sequence). This CDR3 region has 15 residues. The CDR3 sequence: CATSRGTGTGYEQYF. The CDR3 DNA reads TGTGCCACCAGCAGAGGAACCGGGACAGGGTACGAGCAGTACTTC.

Judged by abundance, this clone is medium-sized. The CDR3 DNA follows: TGTGCCATCAGTGATTATTCGGGTGTCAGCTACAATGAGCAGTTCTTC. Translation gives CAISDYSGVSYNEQFF. This chain links TRBV10-3 with TRBJ2-1; no clear D. V was clipped by 3 bases and J by 3 bases, with 15 bases between them. Germline V gene sequence: CDR1 ENHRY, CDR2 SYGVKD. CDR3 length: 16 residues.

The rearrangement uses TRBV4-1 and TRBJ2-7; possibly TRBD2 for D (6 bases). The CDR3 extends over 16 amino acids. Trimming pared 4 bases from V and 6 bases from J, leaving 22 bases between. Germline-derived CDR1 and CDR2 are MGHRA and YSYEKL. CDR3 in amino acids: CASSRAGTQGVSEQYF. For the CDR3, the DNA is TGCGCCAGCAGCCGGGCGGGAACCCAGGGCGTGAGCGAGCAGTACTTC.

The V and J genes are TRBV6-5 and TRBJ2-5, with 8 bases that match TRBD2. Germline CDR1 and CDR2: MNHEY and SVGAGI. V shed 1 base and J 3 bases; nucleotides not matched to a gene: 7. The CDR3 runs 16 residues. This CDR3 is CASSYWGSGAKETQYF. The CDR3 bases are TGTGCCAGCAGTTACTGGGGTAGCGGGGCTAAAGAGACCCAGTACTTC.

This chain joins TRBV20-1 and TRBJ2-5, with TRBD2 matching over 15 bases. Per germline, CDR1 DFQATT and CDR2 SNEGSKA (reference sequence). The CDR3 covers 17 residues. V lost 3 bases and J lost 2; bases outside the gene matches: 7. CDR3 sequence (DNA): TGCAGTGCTAGTCGGACTAGCGGGGGGGCGTTTCAAGAGACCCAGTACTTC. This encodes CSASRTSGGAFQETQYF.

V gene TRBV24-1 combines with J gene TRBJ2-3, with 12 bases identical to TRBD2. The V segment lost 5 bases and the J segment 2 bases; nucleotides outside the gene matches: 4. Germline-derived CDR1 and CDR2 are KGHDR and SFDVKD. The CDR3 contains 16 residues. The CDR3 DNA follows: TGTGCCACCAGTGCAGCTAGCGGGGGGGCCACAGATACGCAGTATTTT. The encoded protein is CATSAASGGATDTQYF.

The chain couples TRBV28 to TRBJ2-3; 16 nucleotides align to TRBD2. This CDR3 comprises 16 residues. Germline CDR1 MDHEN, CDR2 SYDVKM. The J segment lost 4 bases and the V segment lost 6 bases, leaving 4 bases of the junction unmatched. CDR3 protein: CASRTGTSGRADTQYF. The CDR3 coding sequence is TGTGCCAGCAGAACCGGGACTAGCGGGAGGGCAGATACGCAGTATTTT.

The rearrangement joins TRBV9 to TRBJ1-5, with TRBD1 as a possible D gene (5 bases). CDR1 and CDR2 from the germline V gene are SGDLS and YYNGEE. V lost 0 bases and J lost 7, with 14 bases in between. The CDR3 is made up of 15 amino acids. The CDR3 nucleotides read TGTGCCAGCAGCGTAGAGGGGAGGGAGGACCAGCCCCAGCATTTT. Protein product: CASSVEGREDQPQHF.

The gene calls are TRBV27 and TRBJ2-7; 8 nucleotides match TRBD2. CDR1 is MNHEY, CDR2 SMNVEV, per germline (reference sequence). The V and J ends lost 2 bases and 4 bases, in that order; junction bases with no gene match: 4. CDR3 length: 14 amino acids. CDR3 nucleotide sequence: TGTGCCAGCAGTTTAAGGCGGGGGGCTTACGAGCAGTACTTC. Translated, it gives CASSLRRGAYEQYF.

Here the CDR3 reads CASSIGSGHPSNQPQHF. CDR3 DNA sequence: TGTGCCAGTAGTATAGGGTCAGGACACCCAAGCAATCAGCCCCAGCATTTT. The chain has TRBV19 and TRBJ1-5; weak D call: TRBD1 (5 bases). V was clipped by 1 base and J by 1 base, with 14 bases between them. The germline V gene has CDR1 LNHDA and CDR2 SQIVND (reference sequence). There are 17 residues in the CDR3. Full variable domain (rest looked up from reference TRBV19 and TRBJ1-5): DGGITQSPKYLFRKEGQNVTLSCEQNLNHDAMYWYRQDPGQGLRLIYYSQIVNDFQKGDIAEGYSVSREKKESFPLTVTSAQKNPTAFYLCASSIGSGHPSNQPQHFGDGTRLSIL.

This chain links TRBV2 with TRBJ1-2; 8 nucleotides line up with TRBD1. The CDR3 sequence is 14 residues long. CDR1 is SNHLY, CDR2 FYNNEI, per germline. Trimming at V came to 5 bases and at J to 8 bases, leaving 10 bases not matched to a gene. The CDR3 DNA reads as TGTGCCAGCAGTCCTGGGACAGGTGTTTGGGGCTACACCTTC. Its translation is CASSPGTGVWGYTF.